This record concerns one T cell receptor beta chain sequence. The data derive from a study of shared clonotypes between healthy human individuals. The assay was immunoSEQ multiplex PCR, and TCRdb's table has in-frame clones only and misses some. The table lists over a million clones, just under 99% of them singletons. CDR3 length equals 15 residues. CDR1 is KGHSH and CDR2 is LQKENI in the germline V gene. With V trimmed by 4 bases and J by 2 bases, 5 bases remained unmatched. This sequence originates from a man aged 25-45 years in good health. The source material was naive CD4+ T cells sorted from blood. The subset: CD45RA+ positively selected. This chain joins TRBV18 and TRBJ2-1, with TRBD1 matching 7 bases. The CDR3 DNA follows: TGTGCCAGCTCACACGGGACAGAGACCTACAATGAGCAGTTCTTC. Translation: CASSHGTETYNEQFF.